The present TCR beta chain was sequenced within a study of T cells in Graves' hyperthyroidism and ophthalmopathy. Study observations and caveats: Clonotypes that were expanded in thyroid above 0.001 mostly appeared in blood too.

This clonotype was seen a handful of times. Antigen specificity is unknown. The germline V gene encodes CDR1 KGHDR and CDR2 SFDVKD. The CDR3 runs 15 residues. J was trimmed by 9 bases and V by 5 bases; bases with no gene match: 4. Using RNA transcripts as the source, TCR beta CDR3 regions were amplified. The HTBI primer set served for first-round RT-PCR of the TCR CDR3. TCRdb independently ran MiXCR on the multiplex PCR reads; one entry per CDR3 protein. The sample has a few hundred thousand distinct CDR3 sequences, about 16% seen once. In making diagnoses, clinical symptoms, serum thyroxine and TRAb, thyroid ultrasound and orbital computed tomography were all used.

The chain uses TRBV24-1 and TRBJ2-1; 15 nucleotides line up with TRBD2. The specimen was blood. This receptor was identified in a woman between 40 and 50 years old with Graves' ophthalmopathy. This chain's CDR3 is CATSGTSGRAFEQFF. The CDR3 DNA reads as TGTGCCACCAGTGGGACTAGCGGGAGGGCTTTTGAGCAGTTCTTC.